Listed below are T cell receptor beta chains from one sample, sequenced in a study of blood T cell repertoires in COVID-19. This table comes from immunoSEQ multiplex PCR, and its TCRdb copy is limited to in-frame clones, with some not included. In the table there are about 80,000 clones, around nine tenths of which are singletons. Sample: peripheral blood. Receptors were obtained from a man in his thirties or forties with acute or convalescent COVID-19. CDR3s include the opening cysteine and the closing phenylalanine or tryptophan. D genes are given only for firm matches. The listing skips clone size in some rows; elsewhere it reads once, few, many or a size class.

clone_size j_call v_call d_call cdr3_aa cdr3_nt
. TRBJ1-5 TRBV28 TRBD1 CASSTSTGDYSNQPQHF TGTGCCAGCAGCACCTCGACAGGGGATTATAGCAATCAGCCCCAGCATTTT
. TRBJ2-7 TRBV5-1 . CASSLGGQGVSYEQYF TGCGCCAGCAGCTTGGGCGGCCAAGGGGTTTCCTACGAGCAGTACTTC
. TRBJ2-4 TRBV6-2/TRBV6-3 . CASSYSARAKNIQYF TGTGCCAGCAGTTATAGCGCCCGAGCCAAAAACATTCAGTACTTC
few TRBJ2-3 TRBV3-1/TRBV3-2 TRBD2 CASVGGADTQYF TGTGCCAGCGTTGGGGGGGCAGATACGCAGTATTTT
. TRBJ2-2 TRBV5-1 . CASSTSRGESTGELFF TGCGCCAGCAGCACCTCTAGGGGCGAGAGCACCGGGGAGCTGTTTTTT
medium-sized TRBJ2-1 TRBV14 TRBD2 CASSQLGRGYNEQFF TGTGCCAGCAGCCAATTGGGGAGGGGCTACAATGAGCAGTTCTTC
. TRBJ1-1 TRBV9 . CASSSTGEAFF TGTGCCAGCAGCAGTACGGGGGAAGCTTTCTTT
. TRBJ1-1 TRBV28 TRBD1 CASSLIATGGQVNTEAFF TGTGCCAGCAGTCTTATCGCGACAGGGGGCCAAGTCAACACTGAAGCTTTCTTT
. TRBJ2-3 TRBV12-3/TRBV12-4 . CASSRDFDTQYF TGTGCCAGCAGTCGGGACTTCGATACGCAGTATTTT
. TRBJ1-5 TRBV30 TRBD1 CAVEPESGGWNQPQHF TGTGCAGTGGAGCCCGAATCAGGGGGGTGGAATCAGCCCCAGCATTTT
once TRBJ2-1 TRBV10-3 TRBD1 CAACEGQSSYNEQFF TGTGCCGCCTGCGAGGGACAGAGCTCCTACAATGAGCAGTTCTTC
few TRBJ1-1 TRBV7-2 . CASGDRRNTEAFF TGTGCCAGCGGAGACAGGCGGAACACTGAAGCTTTCTTT
. TRBJ1-1 TRBV19 . CASSNVGNTEAFF TGTGCCAGTAGTAATGTCGGGAACACTGAAGCTTTCTTT
. TRBJ2-7 TRBV4-1 . CASSQISGFYEQYF TGCGCCAGCAGCCAAATCTCCGGGTTTTACGAGCAGTACTTC
. TRBJ1-1 TRBV5-1 . CASSLVSGGEAFF TGCGCCAGCAGCTTGGTGTCGGGGGGAGAAGCTTTCTTT
. TRBJ2-7 TRBV28 TRBD1 CASNLRDSFIRLQYF TGTGCCAGCAATCTCAGGGACAGCTTTATCCGTCTGCAGTACTTC
. TRBJ2-3 TRBV7-8 TRBD2 CASRRSGSGDTQYF TGTGCCAGCAGACGTAGCGGGAGTGGAGATACGCAGTATTTT
. TRBJ2-7 TRBV20-1 . CSATDNYEQYF TGCAGTGCTACAGATAATTACGAGCAGTACTTC
. TRBJ2-2 TRBV19 TRBD2 CASRTTSANTGELFF TGTGCCAGTAGAACGACTAGCGCGAACACCGGGGAGCTGTTTTTT
. TRBJ2-7 TRBV19 TRBD1 CASSPPDRADHEQYF TGTGCCAGTAGTCCTCCCGACAGGGCGGACCACGAGCAGTACTTC
few TRBJ1-2 TRBV2 TRBD1 CASRPGQANYGYTF TGTGCCAGCAGACCGGGACAGGCAAACTATGGCTACACCTTC
. TRBJ2-7 TRBV9 TRBD2 CASSVGLAGLHEQYF TGTGCCAGCAGCGTGGGACTAGCGGGACTCCACGAGCAGTACTTC
. TRBJ2-3 TRBV27 TRBD2 CASSYLGAGGLSTDTQYF TGTGCCAGCAGTTATCTGGGAGCGGGAGGGCTAAGCACAGATACGCAGTATTTT
. TRBJ1-3 TRBV4-3 TRBD1 CASSQGQLSGNTIYF TGCGCCAGCAGCCAGGGACAGCTCTCTGGAAACACCATATATTTT
. TRBJ1-2 TRBV5-1 TRBD1 CASSSGTVGYGYTF TGCGCCAGCAGCTCGGGGACAGTAGGCTATGGCTACACCTTC
. TRBJ2-1 TRBV2 TRBD2 CASSEVGAGGYNEQFF TGTGCCAGCAGTGAAGTAGGCGCGGGGGGGTACAATGAGCAGTTCTTC
. TRBJ2-7 TRBV3-1/TRBV3-2 . CASSRKGGGSGEQYF TGTGCCAGCAGCCGAAAAGGCGGGGGCTCGGGGGAGCAGTACTTC
. TRBJ2-1 TRBV20-1 . CSASSIAHGSYNEQFF TGCAGTGCTAGTTCAATAGCGCACGGGTCCTACAATGAGCAGTTCTTC
. TRBJ2-1 TRBV10-3 . CAISESIRRDSFF TGTGCCATCAGTGAGTCGATTAGGCGGGACTCGTTCTTC
. TRBJ2-1 TRBV7-3 TRBD2 CASSWLAASYNEQFF TGTGCCAGCAGCTGGCTAGCGGCCTCCTACAATGAGCAGTTCTTC
. TRBJ2-1 TRBV7-9 . CASSPIDREAKQFF TGTGCCAGCAGCCCAATTGACAGGGAGGCCAAGCAGTTCTTC
. TRBJ2-5 TRBV4-3 . CASSQFGGSPQETQYF TGCGCCAGCAGCCAATTTGGGGGGAGTCCCCAAGAGACCCAGTACTTC